A single sample is the source of the 32 T cell receptor beta chains below, sequenced in a study of blood T cell repertoires in COVID-19. Method: immunoSEQ multiplex PCR; TCRdb's copy keeps in-frame clones and lacks some. The sample contains around 110,000 clones, approximately 84% of which appear only once. Specimen: peripheral blood. The receptors were gathered from a human donor in a cohort sampled during active COVID-19.

The chain joins TRBV7-9 to TRBJ1-2; D remains unclear. CDR1 and CDR2 (germline): SEHNR, FQNEAQ (reference sequence). Trimming shortened V by 3 bases and J by 8 bases, and 19 bases separated the two germline ends. This CDR3 contains 15 residues. In nucleotides, the CDR3 is TGTGCCAGCAGCTTGGATTTGCTAGCCCAGAGGGGCTACACCTTC. Translation gives CASSLDLLAQRGYTF.

The genes are TRBV18 and TRBJ1-6; D is uncertain. The V and J ends lost 3 bases and 8 bases respectively, with 8 bases between them. Germline values: CDR1 KGHSH, CDR2 LQKENI. CDR3 length equals 13 residues. For the CDR3, the DNA is TGTGCCAGCTCACCCACCCGGGATTCACCCCTCCACTTT. Translating it yields CASSPTRDSPLHF. The full variable domain, with the rest looked up from reference TRBV18 and TRBJ1-6, is NAGVMQNPRHLVRRRGQEARLRCSPMKGHSHVYWYRQLPEEGLKFMVYLQKENIIDESGMPKERFSAEFPKEGPSILRIQQVVRGDSAAYFCASSPTRDSPLHFGNGTRLTVT.

This clone was recorded a few times. The chain couples TRBV5-8 to TRBJ2-2, with D uncertain. This CDR3 region has 17 residues. The V end lost 2 bases, the J end lost 5 bases, and 19 bases lay between the germline ends. The germline CDR1 and CDR2 sequences are SGHTS and YDEGEE. The CDR3 nucleotides are TGTGCCAGCAGCTTTGGCCCCCTCGATGGTTTTACCGGGGAGCTGTTTTTT. Translating it yields CASSFGPLDGFTGELFF. Full variable domain (remainder filled in from reference TRBV5-8 and TRBJ2-2): EAGVTQSPTHLIKTRGQQATLRCSPISGHTSVYWYQQALGLGLQFLLWYDEGEERNRGNFPPRFSGRQFPNYSSELNVNALELEDSALYLCASSFGPLDGFTGELFFGEGSRLTVL.

This rearrangement joins TRBV5-5 to TRBJ1-5; 9 bases are shared with TRBD1. The CDR3 runs to 16 residues. The ends lost 4 bases at V and 2 bases at J; junction bases unmatched: 7. CDR1 and CDR2 (germline): SGHKS, YYEKEE (reference sequence). Here the CDR3 reads CASSARTGGRNQPQHF. The CDR3 DNA is TGTGCCAGCAGCGCGCGAACAGGGGGCCGCAATCAGCCCCAGCATTTT.

J is TRBJ1-4 and V is TRBV3-1 (or the pseudogene TRBV3-2), with TRBD1 identical over 7 bases. The germline V gene encodes CDR1 LGHDT and CDR2 YNNKEL (reference sequence). This CDR3 region has 15 residues. With V trimmed by 3 bases and J by 4 bases, 5 bases remained unmatched. CDR3 region: CASSHQGVSNEKLFF. CDR3 coding DNA: TGTGCCAGCAGCCACCAGGGGGTTAGTAATGAAAAACTGTTTTTT.

This clone occurred a few times. The V call is TRBV3-1 (or the pseudogene TRBV3-2), the J call TRBJ1-2; D is unresolved. Trimming removed 2 bases at V and 8 bases at J, with 18 bases between. Looked up from germline, CDR1 is LGHDT and CDR2 is YNNKEL (reference sequence). CDR3 length equals 15 residues. This CDR3 is CASSQSPQSTGGYTF. The CDR3 DNA reads TGTGCCAGCAGCCAAAGTCCCCAATCGACTGGCGGCTACACCTTC.

The V and J genes are TRBV13 and TRBJ1-4; D remains ambiguous. Germline CDR1 is PRHDT and CDR2 is FYEKMQ (reference sequence). This CDR3 comprises 12 residues. The V end lost 0 bases, the J end lost 10 bases, and 6 bases lay between the germline ends. The CDR3 nucleotides read TGTGCCAGCAGCTTAGGCCCGGGAAAACTGTTTTTT. Translating gives CASSLGPGKLFF.

The rearrangement joins TRBV27 to TRBJ2-7, with a tentative D call TRBD1 (7 bases). This CDR3 has 14 residues. The V end lost 6 bases, the J end lost 3 bases, and 15 bases lay between the germline ends. From germline, CDR1 is MNHEY and CDR2 SMNVEV (reference sequence). The CDR3 reads CASRDRDWNYEQYF. The DNA of the CDR3 is TGTGCCAGCAGAGACAGGGACTGGAACTACGAGCAGTACTTC.

This clone was counted a single time. The rearrangement joins TRBV10-2 to TRBJ1-6; 7 bases align to TRBD1. Germline CDR1 and CDR2: WSHSY and SAAADI. This CDR3 is 14 amino acids long. V dropped 9 bases and J dropped 0; count of bases not matched to a gene: 2. In DNA form, the CDR3 reads TGCGCCAGTAGGGACAGCTCCTATAATTCACCCCTCCACTTT. Translation gives CASRDSSYNSPLHF.

With regard to this clone: One end of the junction fails to match germline, which may point to a read error. The V and J genes are TRBV5-1 and TRBJ2-2, with D unresolved. The germline gives CDR1 SGHRS, CDR2 YFSETQ. The CDR3 has 13 residues. CDR3 residues: CASSLPNSGELFF. In DNA, the CDR3 is TGCGCCAGCAGCTTGCCGAACTCCGGGGAGCTGTTTTTT. The full variable domain, its missing parts supplied by reference TRBV5-1 and TRBJ2-2, is KAGVTQTPRYLIKTRGQQVTLSCSPISGHRSVSWYQQTPGQGLQFLFEYFSETQRNKGNFPGRFSGRQFSNSRSEMNVSTLELGDSALYLCASSLPNSGELFFGEGSRLTVL.

This rearrangement joins TRBV7-2 to TRBJ2-4; tentatively, D is TRBD2 (5 bases). From germline, CDR1 is SGHTA and CDR2 FQGNSA. V dropped 2 bases and J dropped 1 base, with 15 bases sitting between them. There are 17 residues in the CDR3. CDR3 DNA: TGTGCCAGCAGCTTAAAGGTTTCTGGCGGGGCCAAAAACATTCAGTACTTC. Translating gives CASSLKVSGGAKNIQYF. Looking up the rest from reference TRBV7-2 and TRBJ2-4 gives the full variable domain: GAGVSQSPSNKVTEKGKDVELRCDPISGHTALYWYRQSLGQGLEFLIYFQGNSAPDKSGLPSDRFSAERTGGSVSTLTIQRTQQEDSAVYLCASSLKVSGGAKNIQYFGAGTRLSVL.

The chain is built from TRBV7-3 and TRBJ2-1; weak D call: TRBD1 (5 bases). CDR1 is SGHTA, CDR2 FQGTGA, per germline. The CDR3 covers 17 residues. The V gene lost 2 bases and the J gene lost 0 bases, with 14 bases spanning the gap. CDR3 sequence reads: CASSLLGLGSSYNEQFF. Here the CDR3 DNA reads TGTGCCAGCAGCTTATTGGGGCTGGGAAGCTCCTACAATGAGCAGTTCTTC. The entire variable domain, with the rest obtained from reference TRBV7-3 and TRBJ2-1, is as follows: GAGVSQTPSNKVTEKGKYVELRCDPISGHTALYWYRQSLGQGPEFLIYFQGTGAADDSGLPNDRFFAVRPEGSVSTLKIQRTERGDSAVYLCASSLLGLGSSYNEQFFGPGTRLTVL.

In its sample, this clone was seen once. The CDR3 is CASSPLRGPETQYF. CDR3 in DNA: TGTGCCAGCTCACCACTTAGGGGGCCGGAGACCCAGTACTTC. The chain links TRBV18 to TRBJ2-5; TRBD1 matches at 7 bases. The ends lost 1 base at V and 5 bases at J; junction bases unmatched: 4. In germline, CDR1 is KGHSH, CDR2 LQKENI. CDR3 size: 14 residues. The whole variable domain, remainder taken from reference TRBV18 and TRBJ2-5, is NAGVMQNPRHLVRRRGQEARLRCSPMKGHSHVYWYRQLPEEGLKFMVYLQKENIIDESGMPKERFSAEFPKEGPSILRIQQVVRGDSAAYFCASSPLRGPETQYFGPGTRLLVL.

The chain links TRBV6-5 to TRBJ2-7; no clear D. The V gene lost 4 bases and the J gene lost 4 bases, with 17 bases spanning the gap. The CDR3 is made up of 15 amino acids. The germline V gene encodes CDR1 MNHEY and CDR2 SVGAGI. CDR3 in DNA: TGTGCCAGCAGTTCTGGTTCGGAGTGGTTGTACGAGCAGTACTTC. Residues: CASSSGSEWLYEQYF.

This clone appeared once. The chain carries TRBV3-1 (or the pseudogene TRBV3-2) and TRBJ1-2; 9 bases match TRBD1. The CDR3 has 13 residues. CDR1 is LGHDT, CDR2 YNNKEL, per germline (reference sequence). Trimming took 5 bases from V and 4 from J; bases not matched to a gene: 2. CDR3: CASSLTGGYGYTF. CDR3 in DNA: TGTGCCAGCAGCTTGACAGGGGGCTATGGCTACACCTTC.

This sequence joins TRBV10-3 and TRBJ2-3; weak D call: TRBD1 (5 bases). The length of the CDR3 is 14 residues. With 0 bases removed from V and 1 base from J, the gap between germline ends came to 5 bases. Germline CDR1 and CDR2: ENHRY and SYGVKD. CDR3: CAISESGRTDTQYF. As DNA, the CDR3 is TGTGCCATCAGTGAGTCGGGGCGCACAGATACGCAGTATTTT.

The rearrangement joins TRBV7-2 to TRBJ1-5, with 9 bases fitting TRBD1. CDR1 and CDR2 (germline): SGHTA, FQGNSA. This CDR3 contains 15 residues. The J segment lost 6 bases and the V segment lost 2 bases, leaving 5 bases of the junction unmatched. CDR3 coding DNA: TGTGCCAGCAGCTTAATGGGACAGGGAACTCAGCCCCAGCATTTT. As protein: CASSLMGQGTQPQHF.

In its sample, this clone was seen once. The chain combines TRBV4-3 with TRBJ1-1; possibly TRBD1 for D (5 bases). CDR1 and CDR2 (germline): LGHNA, YSLEER. V lost 0 bases to trimming and J lost 1 base, with 6 bases between them. This CDR3 region has 14 residues. CDR3 sequence reads: CASSQETGNTEAFF. In nucleotides, the CDR3 is TGCGCCAGCAGCCAAGAAACAGGGAACACTGAAGCTTTCTTT.

The chain joins TRBV18 to TRBJ2-7; D perhaps matches TRBD2 (6 bases). The V and J ends lost 3 bases and 4 bases respectively, with 16 bases between them. This CDR3 spans 15 amino acids. The germline V gene has CDR1 KGHSH and CDR2 LQKENI. CDR3 sequence (DNA): TGTGCCAGCTCACCGGCGGAGGGGAGTCTTTACGAGCAGTACTTC. Translated: CASSPAEGSLYEQYF.

V usage is TRBV7-9 and J usage is TRBJ2-1; 8 positions match TRBD1. V lost 5 bases, J lost 4 bases, and 19 bases stayed unmatched. This CDR3 region has 19 residues. Looked up from germline, CDR1 is SEHNR and CDR2 is FQNEAQ (reference sequence). Written as DNA, the CDR3 is TGTGCCAGCAGCACCCTTATCCCAGGGGGCCTATCAAGTTACAATGAGCAGTTCTTC. Translation: CASSTLIPGGLSSYNEQFF. The whole variable domain, remainder taken from reference TRBV7-9 and TRBJ2-1, is DTGVSQNPRHKITKRGQNVTFRCDPISEHNRLYWYRQTLGQGPEFLTYFQNEAQLEKSRLLSDRFSAERPKGSFSTLEIQRTEQGDSAMYLCASSTLIPGGLSSYNEQFFGPGTRLTVL.

The V call is TRBV3-1 (or the pseudogene TRBV3-2), the J call TRBJ2-3, with D tentatively TRBD2 (6 bases). V lost 0 bases and J lost 4, with 20 bases in between. The germline CDR1 and CDR2 sequences are LGHDT and YNNKEL (reference sequence). This CDR3 comprises 18 residues. CDR3 coding DNA: TGTGCCAGCAGCCAAGAAACCCCCCGAGAGGGAGGCCCAGATACGCAGTATTTT. It specifies CASSQETPREGGPDTQYF.

The V call is TRBV5-1, the J call TRBJ2-7; D unresolved. V was trimmed by 0 bases and J by 7 bases, leaving 20 bases between them. The germline CDR1 and CDR2 sequences are SGHRS and YFSETQ. The CDR3 is 16 residues long. CDR3 nucleotide sequence: TGCGCCAGCAGCTTGGTGCGGTCCCTTCCACCGTATGAGCAGTACTTC. Translation: CASSLVRSLPPYEQYF. Full variable domain (missing parts from reference TRBV5-1 and TRBJ2-7): KAGVTQTPRYLIKTRGQQVTLSCSPISGHRSVSWYQQTPGQGLQFLFEYFSETQRNKGNFPGRFSGRQFSNSRSEMNVSTLELGDSALYLCASSLVRSLPPYEQYFGPGTRLTVT.

V and J are TRBV9 and TRBJ2-2, with TRBD2 identical over 13 bases. Trimming cost V 5 bases and J 5 bases; bases outside gene matches: 6. The CDR3 covers 16 residues. Germline CDR1 SGDLS, CDR2 YYNGEE. CDR3 in DNA: TGTGCCAGCAGTCTTACTAGCGGGGGGGCAACCGGGGAGCTGTTTTTT. Its translation is CASSLTSGGATGELFF.

The V call is TRBV7-3, the J call TRBJ2-7; 10 bases are shared with TRBD2. The CDR3 consists of 15 residues. The trim removed 0 bases at V and 3 bases at J, leaving 2 bases unmatched. Germline CDR1 SGHTA, CDR2 FQGTGA. CDR3 sequence reads: CASSLTWTSGYEQYF. In nucleotides, the CDR3 is TGTGCCAGCAGCTTAACATGGACTAGCGGCTACGAGCAGTACTTC.

The rearrangement links TRBV16 to TRBJ2-3, with D possibly TRBD2 on 6 matching bases. The CDR3 contains 13 residues. From germline, CDR1 is KGHSY and CDR2 FQNENV. V lost 0 bases and J 5 bases, leaving 6 bases between the germline ends. The CDR3, as DNA: TGTGCCAGCAGCCAATCTAGCGGAGATACGCAGTATTTT. This translates into CASSQSSGDTQYF.

This chain connects TRBV7-9 to TRBJ1-6, with no clear D. Germline CDR1 is SEHNR and CDR2 is FQNEAQ (reference sequence). Trimming stripped 7 bases from V and 13 bases from J, with 11 bases between. The CDR3 runs to 11 residues. The CDR3 sequence is CASNYGGPLHF. Here the CDR3 DNA reads TGTGCCAGCAATTATGGAGGCCCCCTCCACTTT.

This clone turned up a few times. J is TRBJ2-4 and V is TRBV5-5; 8 bases agree with TRBD2. Looked up from germline, CDR1 is SGHKS and CDR2 is YYEKEE (reference sequence). With 4 bases clipped from V and 8 bases from J, the junction kept 14 bases outside the gene matches. The CDR3 is 16 amino acids. CDR3 region: CASSRRASGGVDIQYF. The DNA of the CDR3 is TGTGCCAGCAGCCGGCGGGCATCCGGGGGGGTGGACATTCAGTACTTC.

The chain has TRBV27 and TRBJ2-7; 8 bases match TRBD1. Trimming at V came to 6 bases and at J to 3 bases, leaving 7 bases not matched to a gene. This CDR3 has 14 amino acids. CDR1 MNHEY and CDR2 SMNVEV come from the germline V gene (reference sequence). The CDR3 reads CASRSLGQGYEQYF. The CDR3 region has the DNA TGTGCCAGCAGGAGCCTCGGACAGGGCTACGAGCAGTACTTC.

This rearrangement joins TRBV24-1 to TRBJ2-1, with D possibly TRBD1 on 6 matching bases. The V gene lost 4 bases and the J gene lost 2 bases, with 14 bases spanning the gap. Germline lookup yields CDR1 KGHDR and CDR2 SFDVKD. This CDR3 comprises 16 residues. The DNA for the CDR3 is TGTGCCACCAGTGACCCTACAGGGAAGGCCTACAATGAGCAGTTCTTC. It specifies CATSDPTGKAYNEQFF.

This chain joins TRBV10-3 and TRBJ1-6; D is unclear. The CDR3 sequence is 13 residues long. Germline CDR1 is ENHRY and CDR2 is SYGVKD. V dropped 3 bases and J dropped 5 bases, with 5 bases sitting between them. The CDR3 loop reads CAISETDNSPLHF. The CDR3 DNA sequence: TGTGCCATCAGTGAAACAGATAATTCACCCCTCCACTTT.

The rearrangement uses TRBV5-4 and TRBJ1-4, with 11 bases identical to TRBD1. The CDR3 sequence is 18 residues long. With 3 bases clipped from V and 2 bases from J, the junction kept 9 bases outside the gene matches. The V gene's germline CDR1 is SGHNT and CDR2 YYREEE (reference sequence). Here the CDR3 reads CASSSQGTGGFTNEKLFF. The CDR3 region has the DNA TGTGCCAGCAGCTCCCAGGGGACAGGGGGTTTTACTAATGAAAAACTGTTTTTT.

V is TRBV19 and J is TRBJ1-1; tentatively, D is TRBD1 (5 bases). The CDR3 extends over 20 amino acids. V was trimmed by 2 bases and J by 0 bases, leaving 25 bases between them. CDR1 is LNHDA and CDR2 is SQIVND in the germline V gene (reference sequence). The CDR3 reads CASSIRGRGLVPLMNTEAFF. For the CDR3, the DNA is TGTGCCAGTAGTATACGAGGGAGGGGCCTTGTCCCACTAATGAACACTGAAGCTTTCTTT.